Listed here are 12 T cell receptor beta chains from one sample, sequenced in a study of CD8+ T cells in alopecia areata (dated by TCRdb to 2017 to 2018). The method was the immunoSEQ multiplex PCR assay. To provide template for TCR sequencing, every sample had RNA extracted and reverse transcribed into cDNA. This immuneACCESS table, as held by TCRdb, lists in-frame sequences with V and J called but not all clones. Of the missing ones, under half trace to an unresolved V gene in checked studies; the others have no known cause. This sample is represented by fewer than 250,000 clones; around two fifths of them were singletons. The ten largest clones capture 0.48% of the sample. What this sample's treatment or condition label stands for: oral pan-JAK inhibitor, 5-10 mg twice daily. Specimen: CD4+ T cells sorted from blood, collected at approximately week 31, from a patient treated with tofacitinib. These receptors were obtained from a human donor with alopecia areata.

The sample holds a few counts of this clone. V gene TRBV14 combines with J gene TRBJ2-6; D call uncertain. CDR1 is SGHDN, CDR2 FVKESK, per germline. Trimming removed 2 bases at V and 1 base at J, with 6 bases between. The CDR3 runs 15 residues. The CDR3 reads CASSQFHSGANVLTF. As DNA, the CDR3 is TGTGCCAGCAGCCAATTCCATTCTGGGGCCAACGTCCTGACTTTC.

The chain couples TRBV7-2 to TRBJ2-1; 12 positions agree with TRBD2. V was clipped by 0 bases and J by 9 bases; unmatched bases: 6. There are 16 residues in the CDR3. The germline CDR1 and CDR2 sequences are SGHTA and FQGNSA. CDR3 sequence (DNA): TGTGCCAGCAGCTTAGCGCGCCTAGCGGGAGGGCGTGAGCAGTTCTTC. Translating gives CASSLARLAGGREQFF.

This clone was counted between two and nine times. The chain recombines TRBV6-1 with TRBJ2-4; D is ambiguous. Per germline, CDR1 MNHNS and CDR2 SASEGT. CDR3 length equals 13 residues. The germline V and J ends were trimmed by 2 bases and 4 bases, with 6 bases remaining between them. DNA of the CDR3: TGTGCCAGCAGTGAATCTTGGAAAAACATTCAGTACTTC. Protein sequence: CASSESWKNIQYF.

The chain carries TRBV7-2 and TRBJ1-4; D is perhaps TRBD1 (6 bases). Trimming removed 6 bases at V and 7 bases at J, with 9 bases between. The CDR3 spans 12 residues. Germline loops: CDR1 SGHTA, CDR2 FQGNSA. The CDR3 region has the DNA TGTGCCAGCAGTCCACAGGGTGAAAAACTGTTTTTT. Protein: CASSPQGEKLFF.

This clone has only one observation. V gene TRBV6-5 combines with J gene TRBJ2-5; D is uncertain. Trimming stripped 6 bases from V and 2 bases from J, with 13 bases between. Germline-derived CDR1 and CDR2 are MNHEY and SVGAGI. The CDR3 runs to 14 residues. CDR3 amino acids: CASSPKVPQETQYF. The CDR3 DNA follows: TGTGCCAGCAGCCCGAAAGTCCCTCAAGAGACCCAGTACTTC.

The V and J genes are TRBV7-7 and TRBJ1-5; no clear D gene. The CDR3 contains 14 residues. V lost 1 base and J 7 bases, leaving 11 bases between the germline ends. Germline loops: CDR1 SSHAT, CDR2 FNYEAQ (reference sequence). As DNA, the CDR3 is TGTGCCAGCAGCTTAGGAGGCCGGGCCCAGCCCCAGCATTTT. Translation gives CASSLGGRAQPQHF.

The V and J genes are TRBV30 and TRBJ2-2; no reliable D call. Per the germline V gene, CDR1 is GTSNPN and CDR2 is SVGIG (reference sequence). Trimming pared 8 bases from V and 0 bases from J, leaving 7 bases between. The CDR3 extends over 12 amino acids. CDR3 loop: CAEIPNTGELFF. The CDR3, as DNA: TGTGCCGAAATTCCGAACACCGGGGAGCTGTTTTTT.

This clone showed up just a few times. V and J are TRBV5-6 and TRBJ2-5, with 9 bases fitting TRBD1. The trim removed 2 bases at V and 5 bases at J, leaving 7 bases unmatched. This CDR3 spans 15 amino acids. Germline CDR1 SGHDT, CDR2 YYEEEE. The CDR3 sequence is CASSFMGQGAETQYF. In DNA, the CDR3 is TGTGCCAGCAGCTTTATGGGACAGGGAGCGGAGACCCAGTACTTC.

This rearrangement joins TRBV30 to TRBJ1-1; D might be TRBD1 (5 bases). CDR3 length: 14 amino acids. Trimming stripped 2 bases from V and 1 base from J, with 11 bases between. CDR1 GTSNPN and CDR2 SVGIG come from the germline V gene (reference sequence). The CDR3 sequence: CAWSKGLGNTEAFF. The CDR3 DNA follows: TGTGCCTGGAGTAAGGGACTGGGGAACACTGAAGCTTTCTTT. Full variable domain (remainder filled in from reference TRBV30 and TRBJ1-1): SQTIHQWPATLVQPVGSPLSLECTVEGTSNPNLYWYRQAAGRGLQLLFYSVGIGQISSEVPQNLSASRPQDRQFILSSKKLLLSDSGFYLCAWSKGLGNTEAFFGQGTRLTVV.

This clone was found a few times. This sequence joins TRBV28 and TRBJ1-1; 8 bases agree with TRBD1. This CDR3 has 16 amino acids. V trimming: 3 bases; J trimming: 1 base; junction bases outside the gene matches: 7. Germline-derived CDR1 and CDR2 are MDHEN and SYDVKM. The CDR3 bases are TGTGCCAGCAGTTTTCCAGGGGGCGCACGGAACACTGAAGCTTTCTTT. Its translation: CASSFPGGARNTEAFF.

The V gene is TRBV19, the J gene TRBJ1-5; weak D call: TRBD1 (5 bases). V lost 1 base, J lost 2 bases, and 18 bases lay in between. Germline CDR1 and CDR2: LNHDA and SQIVND (reference sequence). The CDR3 runs 18 residues. The CDR3 DNA follows: TGTGCCAGTAGTATAGGACAGATCGGGGGATCGGGCAATCAGCCCCAGCATTTT. Amino acid sequence: CASSIGQIGGSGNQPQHF.

This clone has just one count. V gene TRBV9 combines with J gene TRBJ2-2; 7 bases map to TRBD1. Germline V gene sequence: CDR1 SGDLS, CDR2 YYNGEE. This CDR3 comprises 14 residues. With 3 bases clipped from V and 4 bases from J, the junction kept 3 bases outside the gene matches. CDR3 nucleotide sequence: TGTGCCAGCAGCGGGGGACAGAGCACCGGGGAGCTGTTTTTT. The encoded protein is CASSGGQSTGELFF.